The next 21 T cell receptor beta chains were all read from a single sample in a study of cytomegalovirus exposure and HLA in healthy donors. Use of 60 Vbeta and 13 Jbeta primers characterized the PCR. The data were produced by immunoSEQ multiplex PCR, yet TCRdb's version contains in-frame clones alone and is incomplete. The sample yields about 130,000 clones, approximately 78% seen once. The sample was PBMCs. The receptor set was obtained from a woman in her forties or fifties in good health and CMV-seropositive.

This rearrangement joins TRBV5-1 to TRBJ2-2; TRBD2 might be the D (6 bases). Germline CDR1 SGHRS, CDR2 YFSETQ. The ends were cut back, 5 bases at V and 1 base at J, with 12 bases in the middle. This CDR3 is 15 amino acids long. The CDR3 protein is CASRRAGLNTGELFF. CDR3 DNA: TGCGCCAGCAGACGGGCGGGACTGAACACCGGGGAGCTGTTTTTT.

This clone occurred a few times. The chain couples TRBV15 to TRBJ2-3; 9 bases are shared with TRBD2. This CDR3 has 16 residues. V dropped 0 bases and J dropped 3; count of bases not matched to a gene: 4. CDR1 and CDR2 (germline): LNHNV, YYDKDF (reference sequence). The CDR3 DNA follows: TGTGCCACCAGCAGAGATAGCGGGGGTAGTACAGATACGCAGTATTTT. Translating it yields CATSRDSGGSTDTQYF.

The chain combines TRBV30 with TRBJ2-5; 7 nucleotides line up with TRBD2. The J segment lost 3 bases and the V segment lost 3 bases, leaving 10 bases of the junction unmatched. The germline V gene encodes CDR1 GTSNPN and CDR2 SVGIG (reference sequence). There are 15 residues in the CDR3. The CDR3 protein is CAWSDLGTTKETQYF. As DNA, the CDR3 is TGTGCCTGGAGCGACCTGGGGACTACGAAAGAGACCCAGTACTTC.

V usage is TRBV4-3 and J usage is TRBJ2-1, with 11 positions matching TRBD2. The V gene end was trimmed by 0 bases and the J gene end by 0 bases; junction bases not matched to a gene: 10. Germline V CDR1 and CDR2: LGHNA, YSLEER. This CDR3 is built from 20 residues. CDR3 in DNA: TGCGCCAGCAGCCAAGATGTACTAGCGGGGGCCTCGAGCTCCTACAATGAGCAGTTCTTC. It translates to CASSQDVLAGASSSYNEQFF.

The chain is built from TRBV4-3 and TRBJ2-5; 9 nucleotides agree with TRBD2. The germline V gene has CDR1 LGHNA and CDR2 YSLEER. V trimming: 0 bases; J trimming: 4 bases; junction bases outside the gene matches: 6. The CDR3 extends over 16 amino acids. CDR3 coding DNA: TGCGCCAGCAGCCAAGATAGGGATAGCGGGGGAGAGACCCAGTACTTC. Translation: CASSQDRDSGGETQYF.

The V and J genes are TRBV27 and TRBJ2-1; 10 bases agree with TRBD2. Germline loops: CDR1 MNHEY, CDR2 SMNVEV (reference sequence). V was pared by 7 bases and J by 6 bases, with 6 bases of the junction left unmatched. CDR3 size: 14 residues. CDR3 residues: CASKTGLAFNEQFF. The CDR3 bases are TGTGCCAGCAAAACGGGACTAGCGTTCAATGAGCAGTTCTTC.

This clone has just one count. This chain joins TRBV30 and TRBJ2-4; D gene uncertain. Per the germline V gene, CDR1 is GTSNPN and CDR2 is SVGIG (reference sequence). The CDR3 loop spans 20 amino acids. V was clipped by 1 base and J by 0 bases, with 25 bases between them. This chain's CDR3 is CAWSASRSLKLTLAKNIQYF. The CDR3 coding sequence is TGTGCCTGGAGTGCCTCTCGTTCTCTAAAATTAACTCTAGCCAAAAACATTCAGTACTTC.

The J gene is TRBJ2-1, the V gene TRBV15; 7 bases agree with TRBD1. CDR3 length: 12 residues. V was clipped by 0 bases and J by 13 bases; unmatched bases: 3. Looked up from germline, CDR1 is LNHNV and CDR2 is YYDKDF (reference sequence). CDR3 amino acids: CATSRERQGQFF. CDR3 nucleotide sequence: TGTGCCACCAGCAGAGAGAGACAGGGACAGTTCTTC.

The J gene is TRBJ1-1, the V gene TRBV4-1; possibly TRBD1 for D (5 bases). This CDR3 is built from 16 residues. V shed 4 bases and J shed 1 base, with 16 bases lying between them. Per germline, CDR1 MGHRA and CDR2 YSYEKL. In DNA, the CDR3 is TGCGCCAGCAGCCTGATGGTAGGGGCAGGGAACACTGAAGCTTTCTTT. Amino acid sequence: CASSLMVGAGNTEAFF.

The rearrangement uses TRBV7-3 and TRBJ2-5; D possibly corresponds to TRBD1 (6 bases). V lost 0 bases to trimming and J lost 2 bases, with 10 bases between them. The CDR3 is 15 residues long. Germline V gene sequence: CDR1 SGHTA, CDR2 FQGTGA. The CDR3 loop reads CASSLTGRGQETQYF. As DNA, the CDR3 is TGTGCCAGCAGCTTAACGGGAAGGGGGCAAGAGACCCAGTACTTC.

Written as DNA, the CDR3 is TGTGCCAGCAGCTTAGTTTCGGGAACCTACAATGAGCAGTTCTTC. Protein: CASSLVSGTYNEQFF. This chain joins TRBV7-9 and TRBJ2-1, with TRBD2 as a possible D gene (5 bases). The length of the CDR3 is 15 residues. Deletions cut 1 base from V and 2 bases from J, with 9 bases between. Germline CDR1 is SEHNR and CDR2 is FQNEAQ (reference sequence).

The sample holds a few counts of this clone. CDR3 residues: CASSRTGGIWETQYF. Written as DNA, the CDR3 is TGTGCCAGCAGCCGAACAGGGGGCATCTGGGAGACCCAGTACTTC. The chain carries TRBV28 and TRBJ2-5; 9 bases are shared with TRBD1. With 6 bases clipped from V and 5 bases from J, the junction kept 10 bases outside the gene matches. The CDR3 extends over 15 amino acids. CDR1 and CDR2 from the germline V gene are MDHEN and SYDVKM.

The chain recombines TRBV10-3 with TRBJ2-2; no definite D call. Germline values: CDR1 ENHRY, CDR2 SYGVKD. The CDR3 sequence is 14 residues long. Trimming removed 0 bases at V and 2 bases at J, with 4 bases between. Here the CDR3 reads CAISESRNTGELFF. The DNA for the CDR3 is TGTGCCATCAGTGAGTCCCGTAACACCGGGGAGCTGTTTTTT.

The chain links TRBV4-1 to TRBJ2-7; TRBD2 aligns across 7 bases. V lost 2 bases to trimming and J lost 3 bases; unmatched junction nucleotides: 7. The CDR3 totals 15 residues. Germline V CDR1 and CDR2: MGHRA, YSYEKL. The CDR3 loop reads CASSQRVAGVYEQYF. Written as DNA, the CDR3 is TGCGCCAGCAGCCAACGAGTTGCGGGAGTCTACGAGCAGTACTTC.

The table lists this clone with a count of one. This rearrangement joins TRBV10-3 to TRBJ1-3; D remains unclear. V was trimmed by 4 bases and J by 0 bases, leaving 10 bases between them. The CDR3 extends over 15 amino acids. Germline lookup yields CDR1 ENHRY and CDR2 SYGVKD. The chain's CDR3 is CAISAQSGSGNTIYF. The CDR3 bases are TGTGCCATCAGTGCTCAGAGCGGCTCTGGAAACACCATATATTTT.

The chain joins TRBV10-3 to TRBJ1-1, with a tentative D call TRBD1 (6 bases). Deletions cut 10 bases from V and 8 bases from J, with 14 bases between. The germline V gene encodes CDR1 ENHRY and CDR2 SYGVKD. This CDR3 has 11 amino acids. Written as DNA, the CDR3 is TGTGCCACTCGTGGAGACAGGGAAGCTTTCTTT. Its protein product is CATRGDREAFF.

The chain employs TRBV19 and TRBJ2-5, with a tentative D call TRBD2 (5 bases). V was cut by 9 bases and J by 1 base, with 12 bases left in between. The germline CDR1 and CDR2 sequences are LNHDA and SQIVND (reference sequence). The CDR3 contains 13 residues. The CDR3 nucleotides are TGTGCCAGCCAGTACAGCGGCCAAGAGACCCAGTACTTC. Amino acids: CASQYSGQETQYF.

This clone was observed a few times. CDR3 nucleotides: TGTGCCAGCAGCCTCAGACTAGCGGGGGGGAGTGAACAAGAGACCCAGTACTTC. Its protein is CASSLRLAGGSEQETQYF. V and J are TRBV7-2 and TRBJ2-5, with 14 bases lining up with TRBD2. V trimming: 5 bases; J trimming: 2 bases; junction bases outside the gene matches: 10. Germline CDR1 reads SGHTA; CDR2 reads FQGNSA. The CDR3 spans 18 residues.

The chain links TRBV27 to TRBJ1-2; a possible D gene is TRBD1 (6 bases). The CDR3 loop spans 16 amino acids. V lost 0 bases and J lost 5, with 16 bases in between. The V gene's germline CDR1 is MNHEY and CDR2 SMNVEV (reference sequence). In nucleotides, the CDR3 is TGTGCCAGCAGTTTATCCCCGGGGGGCGTAGGATATGGCTACACCTTC. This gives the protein CASSLSPGGVGYGYTF.

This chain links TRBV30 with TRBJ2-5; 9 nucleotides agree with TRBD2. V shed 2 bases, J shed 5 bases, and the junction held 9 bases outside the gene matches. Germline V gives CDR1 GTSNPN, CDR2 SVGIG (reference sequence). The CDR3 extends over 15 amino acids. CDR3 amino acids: CAWSLLAGETETQYF. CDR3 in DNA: TGTGCCTGGAGTCTCTTAGCGGGGGAGACTGAGACCCAGTACTTC.

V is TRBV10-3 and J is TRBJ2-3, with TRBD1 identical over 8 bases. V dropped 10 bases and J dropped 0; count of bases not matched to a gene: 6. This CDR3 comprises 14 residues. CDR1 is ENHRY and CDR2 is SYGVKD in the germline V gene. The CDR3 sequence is CATGTGGSTDTQYF. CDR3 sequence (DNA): TGTGCCACCGGAACAGGGGGTAGCACAGATACGCAGTATTTT.